This TCR beta chain was sequenced for a study of graft-versus-host responses after intestinal transplantation. To note about this clone: Its target is unknown.

Assay: immunoSEQ multiplex PCR; the TCRdb copy retains only in-frame clones and omits some. The sample records 130,000 to 150,000 clones, around nine tenths being singletons. V lost 3 bases, J lost 2 bases, and 14 bases lay in between. The CDR3 runs 15 residues. Germline CDR1 is SGHRS and CDR2 is YFSETQ. The rearrangement joins TRBV5-1 to TRBJ1-2; possible D gene TRBD1, 5 bases. The receptor comes from a human donor who received an intestinal transplant. The sequencing used unstimulated CD4+ T cells sorted from spleen or lymph node cells, collected before intestinal transplant. CDR3 bases: TGCGCCAGCAGCTCGACCGCAGGGAACAACTATGGCTACACCTTC. Protein sequence: CASSSTAGNNYGYTF.